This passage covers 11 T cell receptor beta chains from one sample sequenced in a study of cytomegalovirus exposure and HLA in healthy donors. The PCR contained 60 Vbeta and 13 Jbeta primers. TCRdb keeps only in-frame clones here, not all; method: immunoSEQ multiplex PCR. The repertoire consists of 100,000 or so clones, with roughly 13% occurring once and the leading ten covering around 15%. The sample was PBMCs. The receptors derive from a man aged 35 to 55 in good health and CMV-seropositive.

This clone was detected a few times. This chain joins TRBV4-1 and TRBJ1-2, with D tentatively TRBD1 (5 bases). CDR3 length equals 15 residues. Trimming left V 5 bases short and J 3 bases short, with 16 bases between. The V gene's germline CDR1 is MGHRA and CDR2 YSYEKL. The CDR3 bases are TGCGCCAGCAGCAATCACTGGGGGGAGGACTATGGCTACACCTTC. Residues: CASSNHWGEDYGYTF.

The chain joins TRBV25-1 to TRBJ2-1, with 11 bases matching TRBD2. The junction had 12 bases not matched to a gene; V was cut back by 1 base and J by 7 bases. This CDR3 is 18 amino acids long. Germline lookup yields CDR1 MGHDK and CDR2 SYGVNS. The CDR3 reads CASSESQFSGRAGNEQFF. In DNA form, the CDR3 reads TGTGCCAGCAGTGAATCCCAATTTAGCGGGAGGGCCGGGAATGAGCAGTTCTTC.

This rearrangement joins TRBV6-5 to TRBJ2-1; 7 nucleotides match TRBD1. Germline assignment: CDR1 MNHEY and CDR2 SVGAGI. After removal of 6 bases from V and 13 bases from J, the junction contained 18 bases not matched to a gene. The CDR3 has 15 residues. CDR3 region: CASRSGQLFSSHQFF. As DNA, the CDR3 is TGTGCCAGCAGGTCGGGACAGCTTTTCAGTTCTCACCAGTTCTTC.

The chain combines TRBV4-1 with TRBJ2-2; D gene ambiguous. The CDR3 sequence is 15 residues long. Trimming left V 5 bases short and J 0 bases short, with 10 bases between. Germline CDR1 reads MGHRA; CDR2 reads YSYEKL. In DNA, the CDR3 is TGCGCCAGCAGCTCCCGTCCGGCGAACACCGGGGAGCTGTTTTTT. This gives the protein CASSSRPANTGELFF.

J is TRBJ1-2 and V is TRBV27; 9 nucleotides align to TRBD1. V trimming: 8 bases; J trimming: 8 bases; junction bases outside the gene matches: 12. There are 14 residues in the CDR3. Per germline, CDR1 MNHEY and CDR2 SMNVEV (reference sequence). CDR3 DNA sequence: TGTGCCAGCTCTCGACTACAGGGGGCTGGGGGCTACACCTTC. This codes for CASSRLQGAGGYTF.

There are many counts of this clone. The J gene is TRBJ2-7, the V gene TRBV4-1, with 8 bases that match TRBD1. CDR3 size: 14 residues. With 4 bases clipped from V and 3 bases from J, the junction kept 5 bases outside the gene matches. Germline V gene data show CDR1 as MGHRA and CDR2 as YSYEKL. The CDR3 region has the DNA TGCGCCAGCAGCCCGACAGGGGCCTTCTACGAGCAGTACTTC. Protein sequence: CASSPTGAFYEQYF.

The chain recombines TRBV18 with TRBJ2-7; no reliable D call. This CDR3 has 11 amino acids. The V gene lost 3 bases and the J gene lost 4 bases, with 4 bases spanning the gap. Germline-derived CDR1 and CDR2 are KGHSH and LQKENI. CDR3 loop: CASSPQYEQYF. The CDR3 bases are TGTGCCAGCTCACCCCAGTACGAGCAGTACTTC.

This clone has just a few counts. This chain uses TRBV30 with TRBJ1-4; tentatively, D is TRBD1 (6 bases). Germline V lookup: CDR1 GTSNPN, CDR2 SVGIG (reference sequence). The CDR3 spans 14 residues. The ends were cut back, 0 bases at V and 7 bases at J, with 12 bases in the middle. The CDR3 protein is CAWSVGGAGEKLFF. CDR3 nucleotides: TGTGCCTGGAGTGTAGGGGGGGCCGGTGAAAAACTGTTTTTT.

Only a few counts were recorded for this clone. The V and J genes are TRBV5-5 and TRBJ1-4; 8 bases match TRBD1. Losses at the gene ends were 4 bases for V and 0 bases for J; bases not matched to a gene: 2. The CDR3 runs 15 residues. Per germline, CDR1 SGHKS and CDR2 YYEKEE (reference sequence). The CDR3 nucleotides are TGTGCCAGCAGCAGGACAGGGTCAACTAATGAAAAACTGTTTTTT. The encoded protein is CASSRTGSTNEKLFF.

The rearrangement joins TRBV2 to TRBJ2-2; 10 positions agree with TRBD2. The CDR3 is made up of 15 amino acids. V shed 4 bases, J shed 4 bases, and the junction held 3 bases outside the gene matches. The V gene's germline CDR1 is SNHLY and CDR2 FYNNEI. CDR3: CASSGLAGGTGELFF. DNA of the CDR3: TGTGCCAGCAGTGGTTTAGCGGGAGGCACCGGGGAGCTGTTTTTT.

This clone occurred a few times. CDR3 bases: TGTGCCAGCAGTTTTCTTAATGAGCAGTTCTTC. This encodes CASSFLNEQFF. The chain joins TRBV27 to TRBJ2-1; no clear D. Per the germline V gene, CDR1 is MNHEY and CDR2 is SMNVEV (reference sequence). V was pared by 3 bases and J by 7 bases, with 4 bases between. The CDR3 is 11 amino acids.